These T cell receptor beta chains were read from a single sample in a study of cytomegalovirus exposure and HLA in healthy donors. Measured with immunoSEQ multiplex PCR; TCRdb has only the in-frame clones, and not every one. The table shows 85,000 to 100,000 clones, with about four fifths occurring only once. Material for sequencing was PBMCs. The source of these receptors is a woman between 40 and 55 years old in good health and CMV-seropositive. The CDR3 runs from the conserved cysteine through the conserved F or W. D genes are given only for firm matches. Size is stated for part of the rows, as once, few or many counts, or as a class when the clone is expanded.

j_call,clone_size,v_call,d_call,cdr3_nt,cdr3_aa
TRBJ2-3,.,TRBV21-1,.,TGTGCCAGCAGCAAGGGGTCCCCATCTAGCGGGTGCACAGATACGCAGTATTTT,CASSKGSPSSGCTDTQYF
TRBJ1-1,.,TRBV6-5,TRBD1,TGTGCCAGCAGGGGGACAGCGAACACTGAAGCTTTCTTT,CASRGTANTEAFF
TRBJ2-1,.,TRBV28,TRBD2,TGTGCCAGCACCCCACCGGGACTAGCGGGACCTCATGAGCAGTTCTTC,CASTPPGLAGPHEQFF
TRBJ1-2,.,TRBV10-3,TRBD1,TGTGCCATCAGTGTCTCAGGACAGGGGGCAGATGGCTACACCTTC,CAISVSGQGADGYTF
TRBJ1-1,.,TRBV6-1,.,TGTGCCAGTCGTAGTGAAACTGAAGCTTTCTTT,CASRSETEAFF
TRBJ2-7,.,TRBV7-2,TRBD2,TGTGCCAGCAGCTTTAGCGGGAGGTACGAGCAGTACTTC,CASSFSGRYEQYF
TRBJ1-5,.,TRBV19,TRBD1,TGTGCCAGTAAGGGGACAGGGGGCAATCAGCCCCAGCATTTT,CASKGTGGNQPQHF
TRBJ2-6,.,TRBV10-1,.,TGCGCCAGCAGAGGGACACCGAGCTCTGGGGCCAACGTCCTGACTTTC,CASRGTPSSGANVLTF
TRBJ1-2,.,TRBV30,TRBD1,TGTGCCTGGAGACAACAGGGGAACTATGGCTACACCTTC,CAWRQQGNYGYTF
TRBJ2-3,.,TRBV5-1,.,TGCGCCAGCAGCTTCTCCCCTATGGATACGCAGTATTTT,CASSFSPMDTQYF
TRBJ2-5,.,TRBV11-1,TRBD2,TGTGCCAGCAGCCTCAAGCGGAGCGGGACGGAGACCCAGTACTTC,CASSLKRSGTETQYF
TRBJ2-2,.,TRBV2,.,TGTGCCAGCAGCCTCTCGGGAGTCGCCGGGGAGCTGTTTTTT,CASSLSGVAGELFF
TRBJ1-2,.,TRBV5-1,.,TGCGCCAGCAGCTTTCAAGGGGGTGGCTACACCTTC,CASSFQGGGYTF
TRBJ2-3,.,TRBV27,TRBD1,TGTGCCAGCAGTCCAGGGACAGGGGGCGGCACAGATACGCAGTATTTT,CASSPGTGGGTDTQYF
TRBJ2-4,.,TRBV4-1,.,TGCGCCAGCAGCCACGTTACGGGGGTGGGGGCCAAAAACATTCAGTACTTC,CASSHVTGVGAKNIQYF
TRBJ2-7,few,TRBV5-6,.,TGTGCCAGCAGCCCTGTCGGGGGATACGAGCAGTACTTC,CASSPVGGYEQYF
TRBJ1-1,once,TRBV14,.,TGTGCCAGCAGCCAAGATTGGGTCGGCGGAGAAGCTTTCTTT,CASSQDWVGGEAFF
TRBJ2-3,.,TRBV27,.,TGTGCCAGCAGTTTAGGGCGGGGCACAGATACGCAGTATTTT,CASSLGRGTDTQYF
TRBJ1-2,.,TRBV5-1,TRBD1,TGCGCCAGTAGCTTGGGGATGGACAGGATAACCTATGGCTACACCTTC,CASSLGMDRITYGYTF
TRBJ2-7,few,TRBV11-3,TRBD2,TGTGCCAGCAGCCTTACTAGCGGGAGTTATTCCGAGCAGTACTTC,CASSLTSGSYSEQYF
TRBJ2-5,once,TRBV4-1,.,TGCGCCAGCAGTTCAGGGACTCGGGAGACCCAGTACTTC,CASSSGTRETQYF
TRBJ1-2,.,TRBV7-6,.,TGTGCCAGCAGCATATCCGGGGCAGGGGTAGGCGGCTACACCTTC,CASSISGAGVGGYTF
TRBJ1-1,.,TRBV5-1,.,TGCGCCAGCAGCTTGGCCGACAGGCAGAACACTGAAGCTTTCTTT,CASSLADRQNTEAFF
TRBJ2-2,.,TRBV6-4,.,TGTGCCAGCAGTGAAACTCAGGGGGGCACCGGGGAGCTGTTTTTT,CASSETQGGTGELFF
TRBJ2-1,.,TRBV9,.,TGTGCCAGCAGCGTAGATCCTAGCAACCATGAGCAGTTCTTC,CASSVDPSNHEQFF
TRBJ2-2,.,TRBV2,TRBD2,TGTGCCAGCAGTGGGCTAGCGGGGAACACCGGGGAGCTGTTTTTT,CASSGLAGNTGELFF
TRBJ2-1,.,TRBV18,TRBD2,TGTGCCAGCTCACCTTTGACTAGCGGGAGTTCGAATGAGCAGTTCTTC,CASSPLTSGSSNEQFF
TRBJ2-1,few,TRBV7-9,TRBD2,TGTGCCAGCAGCTTAGGACTAGCCAGCAATGAGCAGTTCTTC,CASSLGLASNEQFF
TRBJ2-1,.,TRBV5-1,.,TGCGCCAGCAGCTTGGTGGCGGAGCCCTACAATGAGCAGTTCTTC,CASSLVAEPYNEQFF
TRBJ1-3,.,TRBV5-1,.,TGCGCCAGCAGCTTGGATAACAACTCTGGAAACACCATATATTTT,CASSLDNNSGNTIYF
TRBJ1-2,.,TRBV10-3,TRBD1,TGTGCCATCAGTGAGCGTCCAGGGACAGAAAATGGCTACACCTTC,CAISERPGTENGYTF
TRBJ1-5,.,TRBV28,.,TGTGCCAGCAGTCTTAATCAGCCCCAGCATTTT,CASSLNQPQHF
TRBJ2-2,.,TRBV5-4,.,TGTGCCAGCAGCTCGGCGAACGGACTGGCGAACACCGGGGAGCTGTTTTTT,CASSSANGLANTGELFF
TRBJ2-7,once,TRBV28,TRBD1,TGTGCCAGCAGTACACCGGACAGGTACCACGAGCAGTACTTC,CASSTPDRYHEQYF
TRBJ2-1,.,TRBV6-4,.,TGTGCCAGCAGTGACTCCTGGCGGGGACCTTACAATGAGCAGTTCTTC,CASSDSWRGPYNEQFF
TRBJ2-5,.,TRBV4-1,TRBD2,TGCGCCAGCAGCTCCCCTTCTAGCGGGCCTCAAGAGACCCAGTACTTC,CASSSPSSGPQETQYF
TRBJ2-4,.,TRBV11-3,TRBD2,TGTGCCAGCAGCTTGAGTTACCCCCCTAGCGGGGGCATTCAGTACTTC,CASSLSYPPSGGIQYF
TRBJ1-4,.,TRBV12-5,TRBD1,TGTGCTAGTGGTTTGGTACACCGACAGGGAGGAGAGGAAAAACTGTTTTTT,CASGLVHRQGGEEKLFF
TRBJ2-7,.,TRBV25-1,.,TGTGCCAGCAGTGAAGGAGTCAGCTACGAGCAGTACTTC,CASSEGVSYEQYF
TRBJ2-7,.,TRBV29-1,TRBD1,TGCAGCGTTGTATGGACAGGGGACTCCTACGAGCAGTACTTC,CSVVWTGDSYEQYF
TRBJ1-4,.,TRBV6-1,.,TGTGCCAGCAGTGAAGAACCAGGGGATGGAAAACTGTTTTTT,CASSEEPGDGKLFF
TRBJ1-1,.,TRBV5-1,.,TGCGCCAGCAGCCCCGGACAGAGTTGGACTGAAGCTTTCTTT,CASSPGQSWTEAFF
TRBJ2-1,.,TRBV6-6,TRBD2,TGTGCCAGCAGTGCCCAGCGGGACGGGCAGTTCTTC,CASSAQRDGQFF
TRBJ1-1,.,TRBV10-2,.,TGCGCCAGCAGTCGGGTAGAGAACACTGAAGCTTTCTTT,CASSRVENTEAFF
TRBJ1-1,.,TRBV5-1,.,TGCGCCAGCAGCAATTCGCATCAGGGCCGGTATGAGGACACTGAAGCTTTCTTT,CASSNSHQGRYEDTEAFF
TRBJ1-2,.,TRBV27,.,TGTGCCAGCAGTATATCGGGACAAGACTATGGCTACACCTTC,CASSISGQDYGYTF
TRBJ1-1,.,TRBV7-7,.,TGTGCTAGCAGCAGGGGTATTAACACTGAAGCTTTCTTT,CASSRGINTEAFF
TRBJ1-2,.,TRBV5-5,.,TGTGCCAGCAGCACTCCCGGGACACACTATGGCTACACCTTC,CASSTPGTHYGYTF
TRBJ1-4,.,TRBV5-6,TRBD1,TGTGCCAGCAGCTTGGGAGGGGGCAGGACTAATGAAAAACTGTTTTTT,CASSLGGGRTNEKLFF
TRBJ2-3,few,TRBV5-1,TRBD2,TGCGCCAGCAGCTTGGGGGTTACCCCGACTAGCGGGTATACAGATACGCAGTATTTT,CASSLGVTPTSGYTDTQYF
TRBJ2-2,.,TRBV27,TRBD2,TGTGCCAGCAGTTTTAGCGGGACGACGAACACCGGGGAGCTGTTTTTT,CASSFSGTTNTGELFF